This T cell receptor (beta chain) stems from a study of T cells in Graves' hyperthyroidism and ophthalmopathy. CDR3 length equals 14 residues. Germline V lookup: CDR1 SGHRS, CDR2 YFSETQ. V lost 5 bases, J lost 5 bases, and 16 bases lay in between. Before ophthalmopathy appeared, progressors gave blood at initial hyperthyroidism diagnosis. This clonotype was detected only a few times. Amplification targeted TCR beta CDR3 regions from RNA transcripts. The TCR CDR3 first-round RT-PCR relied on the HTBI primer set. TCRdb reprocessed the multiplex PCR reads with MiXCR, giving one entry per CDR3 protein. Of nearly 600,000 distinct CDR3 sequences in the sample, approximately 15% were seen once.

Sequencing was done on a sample of blood. The receptor was derived from a woman aged 25 to 45 with Graves' hyperthyroidism that later progressed to Graves' ophthalmopathy. The V call is TRBV5-1, the J call TRBJ1-1; D gene ambiguous. The CDR3: CASRKDILGTEAFF. The CDR3 coding sequence is TGCGCCAGCAGGAAAGACATTTTGGGGACTGAAGCTTTCTTT.